What follows is one T cell receptor beta chain and its context. This sample stems from a study of CD8 T cells in Susac syndrome. With random hexamers, reverse transcription was performed on about 0.45 to 1 ug of RNA. TCRdb processed the immunoSEQ multiplex PCR reads anew with MiXCR; each CDR3 protein has one entry. This sample has some 250,000 distinct CDR3 sequences, with about 96% found just once. Sequenced: CD4+ T cells from PBMCs. The sequence came from a human donor with Susac syndrome.

The CDR3 is CSVEVLNTEAFF. Written as DNA, the CDR3 is TGCAGCGTTGAGGTCTTAAACACTGAAGCTTTCTTT. V is TRBV29-1 and J is TRBJ1-1, with no clear D. The CDR3 extends over 12 amino acids. The V end was cut by 3 bases, the J end by 2 bases, with 7 bases between. Germline V gives CDR1 SQVTM, CDR2 ANQGSEA.